This is a list of T cell receptor beta chains from one sample in a study of blood T cell repertoires in COVID-19. Repertoires were generated with immunoSEQ multiplex PCR, while TCRdb's copy carries only in-frame clones and drops some. This sample has tens of thousands of clones, with roughly nine tenths found just once. The sequencing input was peripheral blood. Source of these receptors: a man aged 55-75 years with acute or convalescent COVID-19. CDR3s include the opening cysteine and the closing phenylalanine or tryptophan. A D gene is named only where the DNA matches it firmly. A row's size may be missing; if present it is once, few, many or a size class.

TRBV28	NA	NA	TRBJ1-2	TGTGCCAGCAGGGAAGGGGGGGACATCTACGGCTACACCTTC	CASREGGDIYGYTF
TRBV29-1	NA	once	TRBJ1-1	TGCAGCCCACGAAAGGGAGTTGATGCTTTCTTT	CSPRKGVDAFF
TRBV7-9	NA	NA	TRBJ1-1	TGTGCCAGCAGCTTAACGGCTGAAGCTTTCTTT	CASSLTAEAFF
TRBV10-2	TRBD1	NA	TRBJ2-7	TGCGCCAGCAGTGAGTGGGGACAGGTGAACTACGAGCAGTACTTC	CASSEWGQVNYEQYF
TRBV11-3	NA	NA	TRBJ2-5	TGTGCCAGCAGCCATAGCAGGGGCATAGGGGAGACCCAGTACTTC	CASSHSRGIGETQYF
TRBV2	TRBD1	NA	TRBJ2-2	TGTGCCAGCAACTTGGACAGGTGGGGGACCGGGGAGCTGTTTTTT	CASNLDRWGTGELFF
TRBV11-2	TRBD1	NA	TRBJ1-4	TGTGCCAGCAGCGCGGACAGGCTTAGTGAAAAACTGTTTTTT	CASSADRLSEKLFF
TRBV7-9	NA	NA	TRBJ2-7	TGTGCCAGCAGCGCTTCGGGGGGCCTCTCCTACGAGCAGTACTTC	CASSASGGLSYEQYF
TRBV9	NA	once	TRBJ2-6	TGTGCCAGCAGCGCCAACAGGGCCTCTGGGGCCAACGTCCTGACTTTC	CASSANRASGANVLTF
TRBV27	TRBD1	NA	TRBJ1-1	TGTGCCAGCAGTTCCCGACAGGGGGCGGGGAGCACTGAAGCTTTCTTT	CASSSRQGAGSTEAFF
TRBV5-1	TRBD1	NA	TRBJ1-1	TGCGCCAGCAGCTGGGGACAGGGGAGAGTCGTGAACACTGAAGCTTTCTTT	CASSWGQGRVVNTEAFF
TRBV6-5	NA	NA	TRBJ1-4	TGTGCCAGCAGACCGGGACACGATAATGAAAAACTGTTTTTT	CASRPGHDNEKLFF
TRBV27	NA	once	TRBJ2-1	TGTGCCAGCAGAGGAGAGGGACTCGAGCAGTTCTTC	CASRGEGLEQFF
TRBV10-3	NA	NA	TRBJ2-6	TGTGCCATCAGTTTTGGGGGGAGCGAAACCTCTGGGGCCAACGTCCTGACTTTC	CAISFGGSETSGANVLTF
TRBV14	NA	NA	TRBJ1-6	TGTGCCAGCAGCCTACAGTTAAATTCACCCCTCCACTTT	CASSLQLNSPLHF
TRBV19	NA	NA	TRBJ1-2	TGTGCCAGTAGTCCGAATCCGACAGTGCCTGGCTACACCTTC	CASSPNPTVPGYTF
TRBV4-1	TRBD1	NA	TRBJ2-2	TGCGCCAGCAGCCCGAGGACAGGGATCCCCGGGGAGCTGTTTTTT	CASSPRTGIPGELFF
TRBV10-3	TRBD2	NA	TRBJ2-1	TGTGCCATCAGTGAGTCCCCCCTAGCGGGCCTTTACAATGAGCAGTTCTTC	CAISESPLAGLYNEQFF
TRBV6-6	NA	NA	TRBJ1-4	TGTGCCAGCAGTCAGAGACAGTCAACTAATGAAAAACTGTTTTTT	CASSQRQSTNEKLFF
TRBV9	TRBD2	NA	TRBJ2-1	TGTGCCAGCAGCGTCGGCGGGAGGCAGTTCTTC	CASSVGGRQFF
TRBV19	TRBD1	NA	TRBJ2-3	TGTGCCAGTAGTTCCCCAGGGGGAAGTGGGACAGATACGCAGTATTTT	CASSSPGGSGTDTQYF
TRBV24-1	NA	NA	TRBJ1-6	TGTGCCACCAGTGATTTGAAGCAGGGAAGGTCACCCCTCCACTTT	CATSDLKQGRSPLHF
TRBV29-1	NA	NA	TRBJ1-2	TGCAGCGTTGTGGGGGGCTATGGCTACACCTTC	CSVVGGYGYTF
TRBV19	NA	NA	TRBJ1-4	TGTGCCAGTAGTGCCAGACAGTTGTCAACTAATGAAAAACTGTTTTTT	CASSARQLSTNEKLFF
TRBV19	TRBD1	NA	TRBJ1-4	TGTGCCAGTAGTATGTCCTCCGGGACAGGAGGGGAAAAACTGTTTTTT	CASSMSSGTGGEKLFF
TRBV7-8	TRBD1	NA	TRBJ2-7	TGTGCCAGCAGTAGCCGGGACAGGGCCTCCTACGAGCAGTACTTC	CASSSRDRASYEQYF
TRBV7-2	TRBD2	NA	TRBJ2-5	TGTGCCAGCAGCTTTCCTGAGCGGGGGGGCCTAGAGACCCAGTACTTC	CASSFPERGGLETQYF